This T cell receptor (beta chain) was retrieved from a study of blood T cell repertoires in COVID-19. About the research overall: Sample material is recorded as cDNA or gDNA derived from T cells, B-cell-depleted T cells, or PBMCs.

The CDR3 totals 14 residues. The V end lost 3 bases, the J end lost 3 bases, and 8 bases lay between the germline ends. In germline, CDR1 is LNHDA, CDR2 SQIVND (reference sequence). Profiling relied on immunoSEQ multiplex PCR, and the TCRdb table lists in-frame clones only, not all of them. Of approximately 250,000 clones listed, 65% to 90% were seen once; the top ten hold 1.5% to 2%. The sequence derives from a man aged 25-40 years with active or convalescent COVID-19. The chain joins TRBV19 to TRBJ2-2; D not certain. The sample taken for sequencing was peripheral blood. The CDR3 bases are TGTGCCAGTAGTATCAAGCGTGACACCGGGGAGCTGTTTTTT. Translated, it gives CASSIKRDTGELFF.